This is a list of T cell receptor beta chains from one sample in a study of T-cell reconstitution after alpha-beta-depleted transplantation in children. A single record per CDR3 protein comes from TCRdb applying MiXCR to the PCR reads. Among hundreds of thousands of distinct CDR3 sequences, roughly 18% were seen once, and the ten largest hold 3% to 4%. Specimen: PBMCs from the stem cell graft donor, collected from the stem cell graft. Source of these receptors: a human donor who donated a stem cell graft to a child with acute lymphoblastic leukemia. CDR3s include the opening cysteine and the closing phenylalanine or tryptophan. The order of the fields is V gene, J gene, clone size, D gene, CDR3 DNA, CDR3 protein. D genes are given only for firm matches. The listing skips clone size in some rows; elsewhere it reads once, few, many or a size class.

>TRBV7-3|TRBJ2-5|-|-
TGTGCCAGCAGCTTAAACGGGGCCGAATGGGAGACCCAGTACTTC
CASSLNGAEWETQYF
>TRBV7-6|TRBJ1-1|-|-
TGTGCCAGCAGCTTATCGGGAGGGGGGACTGAAGCTTTCTTT
CASSLSGGGTEAFF
>TRBV7-9|TRBJ1-2|-|-
TGTGCCAGCAGCTTCCTCGGGCAACCGGGTGGCTACACCTTC
CASSFLGQPGGYTF
>TRBV6-1|TRBJ1-5|few|-
TGTGCCAGCCCGCCCTCGCGGGGCAATCAGCCCCAGCATTTT
CASPPSRGNQPQHF
>TRBV7-9|TRBJ2-1|few|-
TGTGCCAGCAGCGGGATAGAGGGAGGCTCCTACAATGAGCAGTTCTTC
CASSGIEGGSYNEQFF
>TRBV7-6|TRBJ1-2|few|TRBD1
TGTGCCAGCAGCTTCTCGCTCGGACAGGACTATGGCTACACCTTC
CASSFSLGQDYGYTF
>TRBV7-2|TRBJ2-5|-|TRBD2
TGTGCCAGCAGCTTAGGGGCCCTAGCGGGAGGGGGGGAGACCCAGTACTTC
CASSLGALAGGGETQYF
>TRBV30|TRBJ2-1|few|TRBD2
TGTGCCTGGAAACGGCTAGCGGGCTCCTACAATGAGCAGTTCTTC
CAWKRLAGSYNEQFF
>TRBV2|TRBJ2-6|-|-
TGTGCCAGCAGTGAAGCGCTTTGGGTTACTGGGGCCAACGTCCTGACTTTC
CASSEALWVTGANVLTF
>TRBV4-1|TRBJ2-1|many|TRBD2
TGCGCCAGCAGCCAAGAGGGCTGGTTCCGGGAGGGTCCGGGGAATGAGCAGTTCTTC
CASSQEGWFREGPGNEQFF
>TRBV5-1|TRBJ2-7|few|-
TGCGCCAGCAGCTCCCTGGACAGAGGCGAGCAGTACTTC
CASSSLDRGEQYF
>TRBV7-6|TRBJ2-5|few|TRBD2
TGTGCCAGCAGCTGGGGGGGGAGTGGGGAGACCCAGTACTTC
CASSWGGSGETQYF
>TRBV20-1|TRBJ2-2|-|TRBD1
TGCAGTGCTAGCGGGACAGAGAACACCGGGGAGCTGTTTTTT
CSASGTENTGELFF
>TRBV5-5|TRBJ1-3|few|-
TGTGCCAGCAGCAGGGGAAGGGCTGGAAACACCATATATTTT
CASSRGRAGNTIYF
>TRBV20-1|TRBJ2-5|-|-
TGCAGTGCTAGACCCAGGGTTAGAGAGACCCAGTACTTC
CSARPRVRETQYF
>TRBV3-1|TRBJ2-7|-|TRBD2
TGTGCCAGCAGCCAAGACCCCAGCGGGAAATCCTACGAGCAGTACTTC
CASSQDPSGKSYEQYF
>TRBV29-1|TRBJ2-3|-|TRBD2
TGCAGCGGCTTCCCTGCAGGCGGGAGAGTTAGCACAGATACGCAGTATTTT
CSGFPAGGRVSTDTQYF
>TRBV15|TRBJ1-4|-|-
TGTGCCACCAGCAGAAGCCAGGACCCGGGGGAAAAACTGTTTTTT
CATSRSQDPGEKLFF
>TRBV6-4|TRBJ1-2|-|-
TGTGCCAGCAGTGACTCATTTAGGGGTGGAAGGCCTTATGGCTACACCTTC
CASSDSFRGGRPYGYTF
>TRBV7-9|TRBJ2-3|-|-
TGTGCCAGCAGCTCCCTAACGGGACGTCTCACAGATACGCAGTATTTT
CASSSLTGRLTDTQYF
>TRBV5-1|TRBJ2-3|few|-
TGCGCCAGCAGCTTGGGTGGGACACTCACAGATACGCAGTATTTT
CASSLGGTLTDTQYF
>TRBV4-2|TRBJ2-1|few|-
TGTGCCAGCAGCCAAGGCAGAGATTTCTACAATGAGCAGTTCTTC
CASSQGRDFYNEQFF
>TRBV12-3/TRBV12-4|TRBJ2-4|few|-
TGTGCCGTAATGGCAGCCAAAAACATTCAGTACTTC
CAVMAAKNIQYF
>TRBV5-1|TRBJ1-1|few|-
TGCGCCAGCAGCTGGGACATGACGAACGAAGCTTTCTTT
CASSWDMTNEAFF
>TRBV28|TRBJ2-3|-|-
TGTGCCAGCCTTACTTCAGCGGCCCTACGCACAGATACGCAGTATTTT
CASLTSAALRTDTQYF
>TRBV5-5|TRBJ1-1|few|TRBD1
TGTGCCAGCAGCCCGACCCGGGACAGGGGTGGGGACACTGAAGCTTTCTTT
CASSPTRDRGGDTEAFF
>TRBV12-5|TRBJ2-3|-|TRBD2
TGTGCTAGTGGCTATGGGACTAGCGGGAAAGATACGCAGTATTTT
CASGYGTSGKDTQYF
>TRBV7-6|TRBJ1-2|-|-
TGTGCCAGCAGCTTAGGGCAGGGAGGATCGGGCTACACCTTC
CASSLGQGGSGYTF
>TRBV20-1|TRBJ2-1|few|-
TGCAGTGCTAGAGACAGGGGCACCAATGAGCAGTTCTTC
CSARDRGTNEQFF
>TRBV7-8|TRBJ1-2|few|-
TGTGCCAGCAGCTTAGTCTACGCTGGCTACACCTTC
CASSLVYAGYTF
>TRBV7-2|TRBJ1-1|few|-
TGTGCCAGCAGCTTAGACCGCTCCCCGGGGAGAGCAGCTTTCTTT
CASSLDRSPGRAAFF
>TRBV7-3|TRBJ2-7|-|-
TGTGCCAGCAGCCCAGGAGGCGGGCCCGCCTACGAGCAGTACTTC
CASSPGGGPAYEQYF
>TRBV15|TRBJ2-1|-|-
TGTGCCACCAGCAGGACCGGCCCGGCCAATGAGCAGTTCTTC
CATSRTGPANEQFF
>TRBV27|TRBJ2-3|-|TRBD2
TGTGCCAGCAGTTTATTACTAGCGGGGTTTCGGGATACGCAGTATTTT
CASSLLLAGFRDTQYF
>TRBV7-3|TRBJ2-1|few|-
TGTGCCAGCAGCTTAAGGGGATTAAAGGATGAGCAGTTCTTC
CASSLRGLKDEQFF
>TRBV30|TRBJ2-1|few|-
TGTGCCTGGAGTCTGCTGGGAAAGGGGATCCATGAGCAGTTCTTC
CAWSLLGKGIHEQFF
>TRBV5-1|TRBJ2-4|-|TRBD1
TGCGCCAGCAGCTGGGGACAGACAAGACTAGCCAAAAACATTCAGTACTTC
CASSWGQTRLAKNIQYF
>TRBV18|TRBJ2-3|few|TRBD2
TGTGCCAGCTCACCATTCGGACTAGCGGGAGGAGATACGCAGTATTTT
CASSPFGLAGGDTQYF
>TRBV5-1|TRBJ2-5|-|-
TGCGCCAGCAGCCCTGGACACTACCAAGAGACCCAGTACTTC
CASSPGHYQETQYF
>TRBV19|TRBJ1-1|-|-
TGTGCCAGTAGTATAGGGGGGCACGCGGAAGCTTTCTTT
CASSIGGHAEAFF
>TRBV5-1|TRBJ2-4|few|TRBD2
TGCGCCAGCAGCTTCGGACTAGCGGGAGCTTCTGCCAAAAACATTCAGTACTTC
CASSFGLAGASAKNIQYF
>TRBV21-1|TRBJ2-7|-|-
TGTGCCAGCAGCAAAGGGGGTACCAGCTACGAGCAGTACTTC
CASSKGGTSYEQYF
>TRBV5-1|TRBJ1-2|few|-
TGCGCCAGCAGCTTGGATCACACATACTATGGCTACACCTTC
CASSLDHTYYGYTF
>TRBV20-1|TRBJ1-3|few|-
TGCAGTGCCTTTGAGGGGACATCTGGAAACACCATATATTTT
CSAFEGTSGNTIYF
>TRBV7-8|TRBJ1-2|-|TRBD1
TGTGCCAGCAGCTTATTCGTGAGACAGGGAGGGGTTGGTGGCTACACCTTC
CASSLFVRQGGVGGYTF
>TRBV20-1|TRBJ2-7|-|-
TGCAGTGCTAGTAACGGGTGGAACTCCTACGAGCAGTACTTC
CSASNGWNSYEQYF
>TRBV20-1|TRBJ2-7|-|-
TGCAGTGCTAGAGTTCAGGCAGGGGGGATCTACGAGCAGTACTTC
CSARVQAGGIYEQYF
>TRBV20-1|TRBJ2-4|many|-
TGCAGTGCTGAACGGCAGGGGTCCCTAGCCAAAAACATTCAGTACTTC
CSAERQGSLAKNIQYF
>TRBV5-1|TRBJ2-7|few|-
TGCGCCAGCAGCTGGTACCCCGGGACGGTTGATGTCGAGCAGTACTTC
CASSWYPGTVDVEQYF
>TRBV25-1|TRBJ2-3|few|TRBD2
TGTGCCAGCAGTGAAGCGGGAGCTGATACGCAGTATTTT
CASSEAGADTQYF
>TRBV8-2|TRBJ2-1|-|-
TGTGCCAGCACCGAGCGGGGGAGCTCCTACAATGAGCAGTTCTTC
CASTERGSSYNEQFF
>TRBV5-1|TRBJ2-1|-|TRBD2
TGCGCCAGCAGCTCCTCACCCGCGGGACTAAAGACCAATGAGCAGTTCTTC
CASSSSPAGLKTNEQFF